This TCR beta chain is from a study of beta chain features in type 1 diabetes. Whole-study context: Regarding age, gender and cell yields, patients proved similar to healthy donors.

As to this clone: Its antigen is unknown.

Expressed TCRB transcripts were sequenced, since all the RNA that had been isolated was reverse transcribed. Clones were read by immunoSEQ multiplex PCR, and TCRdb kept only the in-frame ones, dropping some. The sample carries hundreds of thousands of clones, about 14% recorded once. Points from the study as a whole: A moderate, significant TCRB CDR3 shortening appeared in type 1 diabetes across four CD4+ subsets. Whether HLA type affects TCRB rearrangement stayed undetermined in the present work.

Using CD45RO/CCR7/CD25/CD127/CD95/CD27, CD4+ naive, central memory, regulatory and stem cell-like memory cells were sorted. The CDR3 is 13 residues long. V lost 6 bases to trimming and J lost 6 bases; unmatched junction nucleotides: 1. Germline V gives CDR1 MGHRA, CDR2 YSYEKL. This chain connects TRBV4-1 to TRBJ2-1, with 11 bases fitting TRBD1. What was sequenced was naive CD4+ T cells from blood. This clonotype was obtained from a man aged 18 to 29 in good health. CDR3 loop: CASRGTGGNEQFF. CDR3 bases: TGCGCCAGCAGGGGGACAGGGGGCAATGAGCAGTTCTTC.